The next 10 T cell receptor beta chains were all read from a single sample in a study of T-cell reconstitution after alpha-beta-depleted transplantation in children. Unique molecular identifiers were used in preparing the TCRbeta library. MiXCR, run by TCRdb on the PCR reads, gives a single entry per CDR3 protein. The sample has 610,000 or so distinct CDR3 sequences; 25% to 30% are singletons. This specimen consisted of PBMCs, obtained before TCRalphabeta/CD19-depleted stem cell transplant. The receptors were gathered from a boy in the first two years of life with Wiskott-Aldrich syndrome, due to receive a stem cell transplant.

The gene calls are TRBV19 and TRBJ1-2; D not resolved. Trimming pared 6 bases from V and 9 bases from J, leaving 14 bases between. The length of the CDR3 is 12 residues. Per germline, CDR1 LNHDA and CDR2 SQIVND (reference sequence). CDR3 in amino acids: CASSNREECYTF. The CDR3 region has the DNA TGTGCCAGTAGCAATCGGGAAGAATGCTACACCTTC.

The chain joins TRBV20-1 to TRBJ2-7; TRBD2 matches at 10 bases. The CDR3 length is 15 residues. V shed 3 bases and J 5 bases; nucleotides not matched to a gene: 10. Germline V gives CDR1 DFQATT, CDR2 SNEGSKA (reference sequence). The CDR3, as DNA: TGCAGTGCTAGTGTGGGACTAGCGCGTGGCGACGAGCAGTACTTC. Its translation: CSASVGLARGDEQYF.

The sample holds a few counts of this clonotype. The chain couples TRBV2 to TRBJ2-1; D is ambiguous. CDR3 size: 11 residues. Between the trimmed V and J ends, which lost 3 bases and 7 bases, there was a span of 4 bases. Germline V gene data show CDR1 as SNHLY and CDR2 as FYNNEI. CDR3 protein: CASSDFNEQFF. In nucleotides, the CDR3 is TGTGCCAGCAGTGACTTTAATGAGCAGTTCTTC.

The rearrangement uses TRBV20-1 and TRBJ2-3; a weak D match, TRBD2 (6 bases). CDR3 length: 12 amino acids. Between the trimmed V and J ends, which lost 5 bases and 2 bases, there was a span of 8 bases. In germline, CDR1 is DFQATT, CDR2 SNEGSKA (reference sequence). As DNA, the CDR3 is TGCAGTGCTTGGGACTTCACAGATACGCAGTATTTT. Translated: CSAWDFTDTQYF.

The chain recombines TRBV11-2 with TRBJ1-1; 8 bases map to TRBD1. The V gene's germline CDR1 is SGHAT and CDR2 FQNNGV. The CDR3 runs 13 residues. V lost 4 bases and J lost 4; bases outside the gene matches: 2. CDR3 DNA sequence: TGTGCCAGCAGCTCGGACAGGGTCACTGAAGCTTTCTTT. It translates to CASSSDRVTEAFF.

This chain links TRBV29-1 with TRBJ2-3; 9 positions agree with TRBD2. CDR1 is SQVTM and CDR2 is ANQGSEA in the germline V gene. The CDR3 sequence is 14 residues long. The trim removed 3 bases at V and 3 bases at J, leaving 4 bases unmatched. The CDR3 bases are TGCAGCGTTGACGGACTAGCGCATACAGATACGCAGTATTTT. Amino acids: CSVDGLAHTDTQYF.

This clonotype was picked up a small number of times. This chain connects TRBV6-1 to TRBJ2-7, with D possibly matching TRBD2 (5 bases). Trimming left V 3 bases short and J 5 bases short, with 14 bases between. Germline V gene sequence: CDR1 MNHNS, CDR2 SASEGT. The CDR3 spans 14 residues. As DNA, the CDR3 is TGTGCCAGCAGTGAGGAGGAAGGGAGAAACGAGCAGTACTTC. This gives the protein CASSEEEGRNEQYF.

The chain has TRBV25-1 and TRBJ2-6; perhaps TRBD2 as D (5 bases). CDR3 size: 14 residues. Trimming removed 9 bases from V and 0 bases from J, with 9 bases in between. Germline CDR1 and CDR2: MGHDK and SYGVNS. CDR3 bases: TGTGCCAGTAGAGGGTTCTCTGGGGCCAACGTCCTGACTTTC. Its protein is CASRGFSGANVLTF.

This chain joins TRBV29-1 and TRBJ2-7; TRBD2 agrees at 7 bases. Germline V CDR1 and CDR2: SQVTM, ANQGSEA. With V trimmed by 8 bases and J by 3 bases, 7 bases remained unmatched. The CDR3 sequence is 12 residues long. CDR3 residues: CSILGGGYEQYF. The CDR3 DNA follows: TGCAGCATCCTGGGGGGGGGCTACGAGCAGTACTTC.

The chain carries TRBV7-2 and TRBJ2-2; D gene uncertain. Germline V gene sequence: CDR1 SGHTA, CDR2 FQGNSA. The length of the CDR3 is 15 residues. V lost 7 bases and J 1 base, leaving 13 bases between the germline ends. CDR3 bases: TGTGCCAGCAAAGCGATTTTGGGGAACACCGGGGAGCTGTTTTTT. The encoded protein is CASKAILGNTGELFF.